This T cell receptor beta chain was observed in a study of blood T cell repertoires in COVID-19. Profiled with immunoSEQ multiplex PCR; TCRdb holds only in-frame clones, not every one. The sample consists of around 210,000 clones, 85% of them appearing once. CDR3 length: 13 amino acids. The germline CDR1 and CDR2 sequences are SGHAT and FQNNGV. V trimming: 2 bases; J trimming: 4 bases; junction bases outside the gene matches: 2. The Seattle patients, enrolled during active infection, were followed longitudinally. The sequencing input was peripheral blood. The chain carries TRBV11-2 and TRBJ2-7; the match to TRBD2 covers 7 bases. The receptor was isolated from a middle-aged man with COVID-19, enrolled during active disease. The CDR3 loop is CASSLLGGYEQYF. The CDR3 coding sequence is TGTGCCAGCAGCTTACTGGGAGGGTACGAGCAGTACTTC.